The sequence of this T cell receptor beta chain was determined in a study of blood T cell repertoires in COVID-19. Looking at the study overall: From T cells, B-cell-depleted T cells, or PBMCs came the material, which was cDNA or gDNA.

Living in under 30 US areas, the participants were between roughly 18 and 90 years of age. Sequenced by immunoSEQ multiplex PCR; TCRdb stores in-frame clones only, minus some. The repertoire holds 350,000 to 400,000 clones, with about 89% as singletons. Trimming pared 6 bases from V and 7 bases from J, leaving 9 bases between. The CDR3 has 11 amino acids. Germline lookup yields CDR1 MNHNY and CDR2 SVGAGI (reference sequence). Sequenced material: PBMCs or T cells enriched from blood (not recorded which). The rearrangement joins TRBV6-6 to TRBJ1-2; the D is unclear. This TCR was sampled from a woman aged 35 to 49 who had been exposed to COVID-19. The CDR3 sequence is CASRPGGGYTF. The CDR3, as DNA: TGTGCCAGCAGACCCGGAGGTGGCTACACCTTC.